This record covers a single T cell receptor beta chain. Its antigen is currently unknown. The sample is drawn from a study of cytomegalovirus exposure and HLA in healthy donors. Overall study findings and caveats: In an earlier analysis, productive rearrangement rates for most beta V segments clustered near 90% or 30%.

PCR was performed using 60 Vbeta and 13 Jbeta primers. Assay used: immunoSEQ multiplex PCR; TCRdb lists only in-frame clones, some missing. The sample shows roughly 150,000 clones, more than 70% of them seen only once. Trimming took off 5 bases at V and 1 base at J, with 20 bases between the two ends. The length of the CDR3 is 16 residues. From germline, CDR1 is SQVTM and CDR2 ANQGSEA. The sequencing input was PBMCs. This chain links TRBV29-1 with TRBJ2-5, with D possibly matching TRBD2 (6 bases). The clonotype comes from a male donor in good health and CMV-seronegative. CDR3 amino acids: CSVSVFFGRSQETQYF. As DNA, the CDR3 is TGCAGCGTTAGCGTCTTCTTTGGGAGGTCCCAAGAGACCCAGTACTTC.